This T cell receptor (beta chain) is from a study of T-cell memory formation after mild COVID-19. TCRdb analysed the 5' RACE reads with MiXCR anew, one entry per CDR3 protein. Altogether some 210,000 distinct CDR3 sequences are present, 15% to 20% being singletons, with the ten largest covering 2% to 2.5%. Remarks on this clonotype: Its cognate antigen is unknown.

Broader study findings: The study found balanced CD4/CD8 in clones contracting day 15 to 85 and a CD4+ lean in later expanders. Whether day 37 second-wave clones are SARS-CoV-2-specific was not confirmed.

CDR3 length equals 14 residues. The germline gives CDR1 SGHVS, CDR2 FNYEAQ. V was pared by 1 base and J by 10 bases, with 2 bases of the junction left unmatched. The material sequenced was PBMCs or a T cell subset sorted from them (not recorded which). The V gene is TRBV7-6, the J gene TRBJ1-6, with TRBD1 matching 9 bases. The receptor was derived from an adult woman who had mild COVID-19 (a few samples of this study predate the infection). Cell type and time point are not known. CDR3 region: CASSLETGGSPLHF. The CDR3 bases are TGTGCCAGCAGCTTAGAGACAGGGGGGTCACCCCTCCACTTT.